Presented here are 6 T cell receptor beta chains from one specimen sequenced in a study of identical twins. TCRdb passed the 5' RACE reads through MiXCR, listing each CDR3 protein once. This table has 1.5 million to 2 million distinct CDR3 sequences, 25% to 35% appearing once. Sequenced input: cord blood. The receptors originated from a newborn girl in good health.

The chain has TRBV19 and TRBJ2-1; D is unclear. V lost 0 bases to trimming and J lost 0 bases, with 6 bases between them. The germline V gene has CDR1 LNHDA and CDR2 SQIVND (reference sequence). The CDR3 totals 15 residues. The CDR3: CASSIDHPSYNEQFF. CDR3 nucleotide sequence: TGTGCCAGTAGTATAGATCACCCCTCCTACAATGAGCAGTTCTTC.

V usage is TRBV27 and J usage is TRBJ2-7, with D perhaps matching TRBD1 (5 bases). Deletions cut 2 bases from V and 2 bases from J, with 13 bases between. The CDR3 loop spans 15 amino acids. Germline-derived CDR1 and CDR2 are MNHEY and SMNVEV (reference sequence). CDR3 sequence: CASSLRQGLPYEQYF. The CDR3 DNA sequence: TGTGCCAGCAGTTTACGGCAGGGCCTTCCCTACGAGCAGTACTTC.

This clonotype occurred once. DNA for the CDR3: TGTGCCTGCGTCCGGAGACTAGCCAACCAAGAGACCCAGTACTTC. It translates to CACVRRLANQETQYF. The V call is TRBV2, the J call TRBJ2-5; 7 bases line up with TRBD2. Trimming at V came to 11 bases and at J to 0 bases, leaving 12 bases not matched to a gene. This CDR3 is built from 15 residues. CDR1 and CDR2 from the germline V gene are SNHLY and FYNNEI.

This clonotype was counted only a few times. The V call is TRBV4-2, the J call TRBJ2-3; D remains ambiguous. Germline CDR1 and CDR2: LGHNA and YNFKEQ. Between the trimmed V and J ends, which lost 2 bases and 1 base, there was a span of 19 bases. The CDR3 has 18 amino acids. CDR3 protein: CASSQTPSTIGGTDTQYF. The CDR3 DNA sequence: TGTGCCAGCAGCCAAACCCCGTCCACTATCGGTGGCACAGATACGCAGTATTTT.

The V and J genes are TRBV3-1 and TRBJ2-2; D gene uncertain. This CDR3 has 14 residues. V shed 2 bases and J shed 4 bases, with 8 bases lying between them. CDR1 LGHDT and CDR2 YNNKEL come from the germline V gene (reference sequence). The CDR3 DNA reads as TGTGCCAGCAGCCAATGGCAACTCACCGGGGAGCTGTTTTTT. Translated, it gives CASSQWQLTGELFF. Supplemented by reference TRBV3-1 and TRBJ2-2, the full variable domain reads DTAVSQTPKYLVTQMGNDKSIKCEQNLGHDTMYWYKQDSKKFLKIMFSYNNKELIINETVPNRFSPKSPDKAHLNLHINSLELGDSAVYFCASSQWQLTGELFFGEGSRLTVL.

This clonotype was counted between two and nine times. The rearrangement links TRBV27 to TRBJ1-4; D perhaps matches TRBD1 (5 bases). Germline CDR1 reads MNHEY; CDR2 reads SMNVEV (reference sequence). The CDR3 contains 16 residues. V was clipped by 6 bases and J by 3 bases, with 17 bases between them. The CDR3 loop is CASRPRQIGSNEKLFF. CDR3 in DNA: TGTGCCAGCAGACCCCGACAGATCGGATCTAATGAAAAACTGTTTTTT.